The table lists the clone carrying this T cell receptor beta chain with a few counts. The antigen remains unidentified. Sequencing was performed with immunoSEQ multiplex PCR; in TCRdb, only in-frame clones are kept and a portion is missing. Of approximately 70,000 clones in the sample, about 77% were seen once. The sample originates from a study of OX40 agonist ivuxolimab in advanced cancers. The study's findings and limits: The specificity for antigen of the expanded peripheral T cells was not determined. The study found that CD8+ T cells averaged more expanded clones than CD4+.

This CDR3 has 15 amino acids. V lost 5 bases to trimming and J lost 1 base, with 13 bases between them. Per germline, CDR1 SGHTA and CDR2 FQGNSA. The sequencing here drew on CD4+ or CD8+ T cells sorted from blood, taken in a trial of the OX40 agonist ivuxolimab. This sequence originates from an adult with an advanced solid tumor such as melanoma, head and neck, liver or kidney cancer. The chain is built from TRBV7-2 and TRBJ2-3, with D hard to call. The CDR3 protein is CASSPSSVRTDTQYF. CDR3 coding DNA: TGTGCCAGCAGCCCGTCCTCAGTTCGCACAGATACGCAGTATTTT.